Shown below are 11 T cell receptor beta chains from a single sample sequenced in a study of T-cell memory formation after mild COVID-19. TCRdb passed the 5' RACE reads through MiXCR, listing each CDR3 protein once. Here the sample spans approximately 480,000 distinct CDR3 sequences, around a sixth being singletons. The sample consisted of PBMCs or a T cell subset sorted from them (not recorded which). These receptors were taken from an adult woman who had mild COVID-19 (a few samples of this study predate the infection). Cell type and time point are not known.

CDR3 sequence: CASSTDRVKPQHF. The DNA of the CDR3 is TGTGCCAGCAGTACGGACAGGGTAAAGCCCCAGCATTTT. This chain uses TRBV12-3 or TRBV12-4 with TRBJ1-5; TRBD1 matches at 8 bases. The ends lost 5 bases at V and 8 bases at J; junction bases unmatched: 5. The CDR3 sequence is 13 residues long.

This clonotype came up once. The chain combines TRBV29-1 with TRBJ2-7; D not certain. The CDR3 length is 12 residues. Germline CDR1 SQVTM, CDR2 ANQGSEA. Trimming shortened V by 5 bases and J by 4 bases, and 12 bases separated the two germline ends. Here the CDR3 DNA reads TGCAGCGTTTACGCCGTGGGGTACGAGCAGTACTTC. It translates to CSVYAVGYEQYF.

The chain links TRBV14 to TRBJ1-5; D unclear. The germline CDR1 and CDR2 sequences are SGHDN and FVKESK. V lost 1 base, J lost 4 bases, and 5 bases lay in between. CDR3 length: 13 residues. CDR3 sequence: CASSQGWNQPQHF. CDR3 coding DNA: TGTGCCAGCAGCCAAGGGTGGAATCAGCCCCAGCATTTT.

The chain uses TRBV30 and TRBJ2-2, with 7 bases lining up with TRBD1. Germline-derived CDR1 and CDR2 are GTSNPN and SVGIG (reference sequence). CDR3 size: 15 residues. V shed 0 bases, J shed 3 bases, and the junction held 4 bases outside the gene matches. CDR3 protein: CAWSVPGTDTGELFF. The DNA of the CDR3 is TGTGCCTGGAGTGTTCCGGGGACAGACACCGGGGAGCTGTTTTTT. The complete variable domain, with remaining parts taken from reference TRBV30 and TRBJ2-2, reads SQTIHQWPATLVQPVGSPLSLECTVEGTSNPNLYWYRQAAGRGLQLLFYSVGIGQISSEVPQNLSASRPQDRQFILSSKKLLLSDSGFYLCAWSVPGTDTGELFFGEGSRLTVL.

The chain joins TRBV6-2 or TRBV6-3 to TRBJ2-5; 9 positions agree with TRBD2. J gave up 3 bases and V 6 bases, and 5 bases lay outside the gene matches. Germline CDR1 MNHEY, CDR2 SVGEGT. The CDR3 totals 14 residues. CDR3 sequence: CASSRGLAKETQYF. The CDR3 nucleotides read TGTGCCAGCAGCAGAGGACTAGCGAAAGAGACCCAGTACTTC.

The chain carries TRBV15 and TRBJ2-5; 9 bases are shared with TRBD2. Trimming removed 1 base from V and 5 bases from J; junction bases left unmatched: 5. The length of the CDR3 is 15 residues. Germline CDR1 is LNHNV and CDR2 is YYDKDF (reference sequence). CDR3 sequence: CATSRGLAGQETQYF. DNA for the CDR3: TGTGCCACCAGCAGAGGTCTAGCGGGGCAGGAGACCCAGTACTTC.

This clonotype was detected only a few times. The V gene is TRBV20-1, the J gene TRBJ1-5, with D tentatively TRBD1 (6 bases). The germline V gene encodes CDR1 DFQATT and CDR2 SNEGSKA (reference sequence). Trimming cost V 4 bases and J 8 bases, with 18 bases left between them. The CDR3 totals 14 residues. CDR3 DNA sequence: TGCAGTGCTAAGACAGGCGTCGTCGGCGAGCCCCAGCATTTT. Its translation: CSAKTGVVGEPQHF.

The rearrangement links TRBV11-3 to TRBJ2-7; 7 bases map to TRBD2. The CDR3 is 15 amino acids. CDR1 SGHNT and CDR2 YENEEA come from the germline V gene. Germline trimming cut 1 base from V and 2 bases from J; bases unmatched to any gene: 5. Here the CDR3 DNA reads TGTGCCAGCAGCTTAGTTGAGACTAGCCCCTACGAGCAGTACTTC. Translated: CASSLVETSPYEQYF. Looking up the rest from reference TRBV11-3 and TRBJ2-7 gives the full variable domain: EAGVVQSPRYKIIEKKQPVAFWCNPISGHNTLYWYLQNLGQGPELLIRYENEEAVDDSQLPKDRFSAERLKGVDSTLKIQPAELGDSAVYLCASSLVETSPYEQYFGPGTRLTVT.

This clonotype was seen a handful of times. The genes are TRBV11-2 and TRBJ2-1; maybe TRBD2 (6 bases). V lost 1 base and J lost 2, with 12 bases in between. This CDR3 region has 16 residues. Germline V gene sequence: CDR1 SGHAT, CDR2 FQNNGV. CDR3 bases: TGTGCCAGCAGCTTAGCGCGGGGCGACGCCTACAATGAGCAGTTCTTC. Its translation is CASSLARGDAYNEQFF.

There are a few counts of this clonotype. This chain joins TRBV12-3 or TRBV12-4 and TRBJ2-3, with TRBD2 matching over 9 bases. The V segment lost 5 bases and the J segment 3 bases; nucleotides outside the gene matches: 24. This CDR3 has 21 residues. CDR3 loop: CASSALPGWRGGREVTDTQYF. Here the CDR3 DNA reads TGTGCCAGCAGTGCCCTGCCGGGATGGCGGGGGGGCCGGGAGGTGACAGATACGCAGTATTTT.

The chain has TRBV6-4 and TRBJ2-3; unclear D gene. CDR1 and CDR2 (germline): MRHNA, SNTAGT. The CDR3 spans 15 residues. Deletions cut 4 bases from V and 2 bases from J, with 13 bases between. The CDR3 here is CASSAEDLPTDTQYF. The CDR3 DNA sequence: TGTGCCAGCAGTGCAGAGGATTTACCCACAGATACGCAGTATTTT.